Below, one T cell receptor (beta chain) is given with its context. Its antigen is unknown. It has no much larger one-base neighbor in the sample; base qualities were not kept. The sample originates from a study of CD8+ T cells in alopecia areata (dated 2018 in TCRdb). For the wider study: The treated patients, all with moderate-to-severe alopecia areata, were enrolled in an open-label pilot trial of oral tofacitinib given at 5 to 10 mg twice daily. Tofacitinib was administered for 6 to 18 months, and 6 months of follow-up off drug were then conducted to assess delayed response and recurrence. The study used high-throughput TCRbeta sequencing to examine T cell clonal expansion in alopecia areata, in both the C3H/HeJ mouse model and human patients. Human TCRbeta sequencing covered scalp tissue and sorted CD4+ and CD8+ peripheral blood T cells from patchy and totalis/universalis alopecia areata patients and healthy controls. Biopsies were taken from tofacitinib-treated patients at baseline and again at 4 and 24 weeks into treatment, and several of those patients also had a later scalp biopsy. Clonality in the scalp was compared among normal scalp (n=4), patchy alopecia areata scalp (n=8), and alopecia totalis/universalis scalp (n=8). RNA was extracted with the PAXgene miRNA kit for fixed scalp, the miRNeasy kit for PBMCs, and the RNeasy kit for mouse skin. immunoSEQ multiplex PCR using 35 Vbeta forward primers and 13 Jbeta reverse primers was used to amplify TCRbeta CDR3 regions.

Lesional scalp punch biopsies and peripheral blood were collected from alopecia areata patients. PBMCs were isolated by density centrifugation and stained for CD3, CD4 and CD8, and CD4+ and CD8+ T cells were sorted on a FACSAria. The method was the immunoSEQ multiplex PCR assay. To provide template for TCR sequencing, every sample had RNA extracted and reverse transcribed into cDNA. First-strand cDNA was synthesized using SuperScript III with a 2:1 mix of oligo-dT and random hexamers. A synthetic immune receptor repertoire was used to measure amplification bias, and any remaining bias was corrected computationally. On the study's bioinformatics: Raw reads were preprocessed for error removal, and CDR3 was defined according to IMGT conventions as running from the conserved cysteine to phenylalanine. To get clonality, Shannon entropy was normalized by log2 of the number of productive unique TCRs and the result was subtracted from 1. Whether scalp clones were CD4 or CD8 was inferred by matching scalp TCRbeta sequences against CD4 and CD8 repertoires sorted from blood. Not all clones reach the TCRdb copy of this immuneACCESS table, which keeps in-frame sequences only. Checked studies attribute under half of the gap to unresolved V genes and leave the rest unexplained. The DNA was the basis for D and trimming; V, J and clone size are from that table. The sample table holds about 97,000 clones, of which around 45% were seen once. Approximately 1.2% of the sample rests with the top ten.

CDR1 and CDR2 are read off the germline V gene as SGHAT and FQNNGV. The CDR3, cysteine through phenylalanine, is 17 amino acids long. Kept here is only the CDR3 DNA, which spans 51 bases and is read in frame from base 1. At the junction V is shortened by 5 bases and J by 1 base, with 20 bases in between. Overall study results and their limits: Resident alphabeta T cells in normal human skin are also sequenced, complicating scalp TCR repertoire analysis, unlike mouse skin dominated by gammadelta T cells. Shared TCR sequences between patients were less evident than in mice, which may be partly attributable to HLA diversity in the patient population. Lesional scalp, especially in alopecia totalis/universalis, showed higher clonality and more expanded CD8+ clones than normal scalp, suggesting antigenic drive.

Here the chain combines TRBV11-2 and TRBJ1-2; a tentative D call is TRBD1 (6 bases match). The sequenced sample was CD4+ T cells sorted from blood. This receptor was taken from a human donor with alopecia areata. The CDR3 region has the sequence CASSPYRGAGDNYGYTF. The nucleotides read TGTGCCAGCAGCCCATACCGGGGGGCAGGTGATAACTATGGCTACACCTTC.